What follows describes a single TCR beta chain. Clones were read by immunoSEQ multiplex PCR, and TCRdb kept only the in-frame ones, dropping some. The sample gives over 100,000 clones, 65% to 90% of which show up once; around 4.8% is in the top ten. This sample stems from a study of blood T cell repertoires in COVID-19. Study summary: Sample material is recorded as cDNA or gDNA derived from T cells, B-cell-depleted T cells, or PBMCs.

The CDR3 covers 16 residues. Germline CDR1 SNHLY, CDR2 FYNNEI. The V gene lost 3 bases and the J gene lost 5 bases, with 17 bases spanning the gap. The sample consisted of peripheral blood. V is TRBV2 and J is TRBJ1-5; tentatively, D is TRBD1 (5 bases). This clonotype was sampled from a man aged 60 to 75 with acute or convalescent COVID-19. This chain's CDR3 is CASSERAGRMDQPQHF. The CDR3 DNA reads TGTGCCAGCAGTGAGAGGGCAGGGAGGATGGATCAGCCCCAGCATTTT. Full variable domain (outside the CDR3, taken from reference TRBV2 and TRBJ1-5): EPEVTQTPSHQVTQMGQEVILRCVPISNHLYFYWYRQILGQKVEFLVSFYNNEISEKSEIFDDQFSVERPDGSNFTLKIRSTKLEDSAMYFCASSERAGRMDQPQHFGDGTRLSIL.